The clone carrying this TCR beta chain has a handful of counts. Its antigen is unknown. PCR employed 60 Vbeta and 13 Jbeta primers. Profiling relied on immunoSEQ multiplex PCR, and the TCRdb table lists in-frame clones only, not all of them. In the table there are under 200,000 clones, around 79% of which are singletons. This specimen belongs to a study of cytomegalovirus exposure and HLA in healthy donors. General study findings and limits: Sequencing likely produced, as an artifact, a cluster of highly shared sequence variants. Rarity marked most TCR sequences, yet some public TCRs occurred in many donors. Evidence from a later analysis indicated that most CMV-associated TCR beta chains looked HLA-restricted. HLA alleles showed associations with some 15,000 TCR beta sequences in a later analysis, at a 0.05 false discovery rate.

The CDR3 sequence is 18 residues long. The TCR was taken from a woman in her forties or fifties in good health and CMV-seronegative. This chain uses TRBV21-1 with TRBJ2-7; no check of the table's D call, TRBD1, against the DNA was made. TRBV21-1 counts as a pseudogene. Source material: PBMCs. CDR3 nucleotide sequence: TGTGCCAGCAGCAAAGCCGTACTATTGACAGGGAACCCCTACGAGCAGTACTTC. As protein: CASSKAVLLTGNPYEQYF.